Below are 31 T cell receptor beta chains sequenced from a single sample in a study of T cell responses to AZD1222 COVID-19 vaccine. The protocol was immunoSEQ multiplex PCR, while the TCRdb copy is restricted to in-frame clones and leaves out a portion. The sample gives approximately 150,000 clones, more than 75% of which show up once; less than 2% is in the top ten. The sample consisted of peripheral blood, taken 28 days after the second AZD1222 dose. These receptors were obtained from an adult who received the AZD1222 COVID-19 vaccine.

The V gene is TRBV25-1, the J gene TRBJ1-1; D not resolved. Germline CDR1 MGHDK, CDR2 SYGVNS. Trimming took off 11 bases at V and 3 bases at J, with 10 bases between the two ends. CDR3 length: 11 residues. The CDR3 here is CASKWDTEAFF. CDR3 coding DNA: TGTGCCTCAAAATGGGACACTGAAGCTTTCTTT.

V usage is TRBV29-1 and J usage is TRBJ1-1; the D is unclear. The V gene's germline CDR1 is SQVTM and CDR2 ANQGSEA. The ends were cut back, 6 bases at V and 2 bases at J, with 7 bases in the middle. This CDR3 is 11 amino acids long. Written as DNA, the CDR3 is TGCAGCGTAAAGGGAAACACTGAAGCTTTCTTT. Its protein is CSVKGNTEAFF.

About this clone itself: Other DNA sequences in this sample translate to the same CDR3. This chain joins TRBV20-1 and TRBJ2-7; a possible D gene is TRBD2 (6 bases). This CDR3 spans 11 amino acids. V lost 5 bases to trimming and J lost 3 bases, with 8 bases between them. Germline CDR1 is DFQATT and CDR2 is SNEGSKA (reference sequence). The chain's CDR3 is CSARRGYEQYF. The CDR3 bases are TGCAGTGCTCGGCGGGGCTACGAGCAGTACTTC.

The chain recombines TRBV6-5 with TRBJ1-2, with TRBD1 as a possible D gene (6 bases). The germline V and J ends were trimmed by 0 bases and 5 bases, with 13 bases remaining between them. In germline, CDR1 is MNHEY, CDR2 SVGAGI. This CDR3 contains 15 residues. The CDR3 sequence is CASSYSDRLGYGYTF. Written as DNA, the CDR3 is TGTGCCAGCAGTTACTCCGACAGGCTAGGATATGGCTACACCTTC.

V gene TRBV4-2 combines with J gene TRBJ2-1; possible D gene TRBD2, 6 bases. The CDR3 runs 15 residues. CDR1 is LGHNA and CDR2 is YNFKEQ in the germline V gene. V shed 1 base and J shed 5 bases, with 12 bases lying between them. Here the CDR3 reads CASSQGMTRNNEQFF. The CDR3 nucleotides are TGTGCCAGCAGCCAAGGAATGACTAGGAACAATGAGCAGTTCTTC.

The chain has TRBV5-1 and TRBJ1-1, with TRBD1 matching 9 bases. Losses at the gene ends were 4 bases for V and 4 bases for J; bases not matched to a gene: 5. CDR3 length: 14 amino acids. Germline V CDR1 and CDR2: SGHRS, YFSETQ. The chain's CDR3 is CASSLDRGGTEAFF. The DNA for the CDR3 is TGCGCCAGCAGCCTGGACAGGGGAGGCACTGAAGCTTTCTTT. Filled out from reference TRBV5-1 and TRBJ1-1, the complete variable domain reads KAGVTQTPRYLIKTRGQQVTLSCSPISGHRSVSWYQQTPGQGLQFLFEYFSETQRNKGNFPGRFSGRQFSNSRSEMNVSTLELGDSALYLCASSLDRGGTEAFFGQGTRLTVV.

This chain links TRBV6-5 with TRBJ1-2; D gene unclear. CDR3 length: 13 residues. Germline CDR1 reads MNHEY; CDR2 reads SVGAGI. V lost 6 bases, J lost 5 bases, and 13 bases lay in between. CDR3 coding DNA: TGTGCCAGCAGCCCGACCCCGGGATATGGCTACACCTTC. Its protein is CASSPTPGYGYTF.

The gene calls are TRBV29-1 and TRBJ2-3; TRBD2 agrees at 9 bases. CDR3 size: 14 residues. CDR1 SQVTM and CDR2 ANQGSEA come from the germline V gene. The ends lost 7 bases at V and 0 bases at J; junction bases unmatched: 5. The chain's CDR3 is CSGVAGESTDTQYF. In DNA, the CDR3 is TGCAGCGGTGTAGCGGGGGAGAGCACAGATACGCAGTATTTT.

The genes are TRBV9 and TRBJ1-3; 8 bases line up with TRBD1. Germline V gene lookup returns CDR1 SGDLS and CDR2 YYNGEE. The CDR3 runs to 17 residues. The J segment lost 0 bases and the V segment lost 4 bases, leaving 9 bases of the junction unmatched. This CDR3 reads CASSRGGQARSGNTIYF. In DNA, the CDR3 is TGTGCCAGCAGCCGGGGGGGACAGGCCCGCTCTGGAAACACCATATATTTT.

This clone was picked up a small number of times. The genes are TRBV9 and TRBJ2-7; 7 nucleotides align to TRBD1. Unmatched junction bases numbered 8, after V lost 2 bases and J lost 9 bases. There are 13 residues in the CDR3. Germline V gene data show CDR1 as SGDLS and CDR2 as YYNGEE. The CDR3 DNA sequence: TGTGCCAGCAGCGTGACAGGGATTTCCCGGCAGTACTTC. The encoded protein is CASSVTGISRQYF.

The table lists this clone with a count of one. The chain couples TRBV18 to TRBJ1-1; D ambiguous. Germline V gene lookup returns CDR1 KGHSH and CDR2 LQKENI. The CDR3 has 15 amino acids. Trimming shortened V by 1 base and J by 3 bases, and 12 bases separated the two germline ends. This chain's CDR3 is CASSPRLEVDTEAFF. CDR3 DNA sequence: TGTGCCAGCTCACCACGTCTAGAGGTTGACACTGAAGCTTTCTTT.

CDR3 protein: CASSIGQDNSPLHF. CDR3 nucleotides: TGTGCCAGTAGTATCGGACAGGATAATTCACCCCTCCACTTT. The chain links TRBV19 to TRBJ1-6, with TRBD1 identical over 7 bases. Unmatched junction bases numbered 1, after V lost 3 bases and J lost 5 bases. Germline CDR1 and CDR2: LNHDA and SQIVND (reference sequence). The length of the CDR3 is 14 residues.

This clone was seen only once. The CDR3 DNA sequence: TGTGCCAGCAGGGGGGCCTCTAGCACAGATACGCAGTATTTT. It specifies CASRGASSTDTQYF. The rearrangement links TRBV2 to TRBJ2-3, with a tentative D call TRBD1 (6 bases). The germline CDR1 and CDR2 sequences are SNHLY and FYNNEI. The CDR3 is 14 amino acids. Trimming stripped 6 bases from V and 0 bases from J, with 10 bases between. The whole variable domain, remainder taken from reference TRBV2 and TRBJ2-3, is EPEVTQTPSHQVTQMGQEVILRCVPISNHLYFYWYRQILGQKVEFLVSFYNNEISEKSEIFDDQFSVERPDGSNFTLKIRSTKLEDSAMYFCASRGASSTDTQYFGPGTRLTVL.

Only a few counts were recorded for this clone. The chain links TRBV10-2 to TRBJ1-3; D is possibly TRBD1 (6 bases). The V end lost 4 bases, the J end lost 2 bases, and 12 bases lay between the germline ends. Looked up from germline, CDR1 is WSHSY and CDR2 is SAAADI. This CDR3 region has 15 residues. CDR3 residues: CASSAQGLTGNTIYF. CDR3 in DNA: TGCGCCAGCAGTGCCCAGGGGCTCACTGGAAACACCATATATTTT.

In DNA form, the CDR3 reads TGTGCCAGCAGTTTATCGGGGGGAACTAATGAAAAACTGTTTTTT. Translated, it gives CASSLSGGTNEKLFF. V is TRBV27 and J is TRBJ1-4; the D gene is possibly TRBD1 (5 bases). The V end was cut by 0 bases, the J end by 1 base, with 6 bases between. The germline V gene has CDR1 MNHEY and CDR2 SMNVEV (reference sequence). CDR3 length equals 15 residues.

This sequence joins TRBV4-2 and TRBJ2-5; D ambiguous. This CDR3 comprises 15 residues. Trimming left V 0 bases short and J 0 bases short, with 8 bases between. CDR1 and CDR2 from the germline V gene are LGHNA and YNFKEQ. This CDR3 is CASSQDPRNQETQYF. The CDR3 nucleotides are TGTGCCAGCAGCCAAGATCCGAGAAACCAAGAGACCCAGTACTTC.

V usage is TRBV7-2 and J usage is TRBJ1-6; D unclear. This CDR3 is 15 amino acids long. V was clipped by 5 bases and J by 6 bases, with 14 bases between them. Germline CDR1 and CDR2: SGHTA and FQGNSA. Here the CDR3 DNA reads TGTGCCAGCAGCCCCTCCAAAATCGTTAATTCACCCCTCCACTTT. As protein: CASSPSKIVNSPLHF.

This CDR3 reads CASSLAGGPWETQYF. DNA of the CDR3: TGTGCCAGCTCACTTGCAGGGGGCCCGTGGGAGACCCAGTACTTC. The V gene is TRBV18, the J gene TRBJ2-5; TRBD1 matches 8 bases. This CDR3 is built from 15 residues. The V gene end was trimmed by 4 bases and the J gene end by 5 bases; junction bases not matched to a gene: 9. Germline lookup yields CDR1 KGHSH and CDR2 LQKENI.

The rearrangement uses TRBV7-7 and TRBJ2-6; D not certain. Trimming stripped 4 bases from V and 2 bases from J, with 6 bases between. The CDR3 spans 14 residues. From germline, CDR1 is SSHAT and CDR2 FNYEAQ (reference sequence). The CDR3 is CASSSLPGANVLTF. CDR3 nucleotides: TGTGCCAGCAGCTCCCTCCCTGGGGCCAACGTCCTGACTTTC.

The gene calls are TRBV3-1 (or the pseudogene TRBV3-2) and TRBJ2-1; 7 positions match TRBD2. CDR1 is LGHDT and CDR2 is YNNKEL in the germline V gene (reference sequence). There are 16 residues in the CDR3. The J segment lost 2 bases and the V segment lost 0 bases, leaving 4 bases of the junction unmatched. CDR3 in amino acids: CASSQDLGGAYNEQFF. The CDR3 nucleotides are TGTGCCAGCAGCCAAGATTTGGGGGGGGCCTACAATGAGCAGTTCTTC.

The chain has TRBV7-9 and TRBJ1-1; D gene uncertain. The CDR3 length is 15 residues. Per germline, CDR1 SEHNR and CDR2 FQNEAQ (reference sequence). The ends were cut back, 3 bases at V and 1 base at J, with 12 bases in the middle. CDR3 amino acids: CASSFERRSNTEAFF. CDR3 sequence (DNA): TGTGCCAGCAGCTTCGAGAGACGATCGAACACTGAAGCTTTCTTT.

The V gene is TRBV5-5, the J gene TRBJ2-2; D may be TRBD2 (5 bases). This CDR3 spans 16 amino acids. Germline-derived CDR1 and CDR2 are SGHKS and YYEKEE (reference sequence). Trimming took 2 bases from V and 4 from J, leaving 15 bases between them. CDR3 region: CASSFPGGSGTGELFF. In nucleotides, the CDR3 is TGTGCCAGCAGCTTTCCTGGTGGGAGTGGCACCGGGGAGCTGTTTTTT. The variable domain in full, completed from reference TRBV5-5 and TRBJ2-2, reads DAGVTQSPTHLIKTRGQQVTLRCSPISGHKSVSWYQQVLGQGPQFIFQYYEKEERGRGNFPDRFSARQFPNYSSELNVNALLLGDSALYLCASSFPGGSGTGELFFGEGSRLTVL.

The J gene is TRBJ2-7, the V gene TRBV2, with 8 nucleotides matching TRBD1. J gave up 5 bases and V 6 bases, and 9 bases lay outside the gene matches. Germline-derived CDR1 and CDR2 are SNHLY and FYNNEI. The length of the CDR3 is 14 residues. CDR3 sequence reads: CASRQGAVINEQYF. The DNA of the CDR3 is TGTGCCAGCAGGCAGGGGGCTGTGATAAACGAGCAGTACTTC.

The V call is TRBV3-1 (or the pseudogene TRBV3-2), the J call TRBJ2-7; 9 positions match TRBD1. Germline V gives CDR1 LGHDT, CDR2 YNNKEL (reference sequence). The V segment lost 2 bases and the J segment 4 bases; nucleotides outside the gene matches: 6. CDR3 length: 15 residues. CDR3 in DNA: TGTGCCAGCAGCCAATTAGGGACAGGGAAATACGAGCAGTACTTC. It translates to CASSQLGTGKYEQYF.

This chain links TRBV4-1 with TRBJ2-3, with 9 bases identical to TRBD1. Germline V CDR1 and CDR2: MGHRA, YSYEKL. J was trimmed by 5 bases and V by 3 bases; bases with no gene match: 9. The CDR3 is made up of 16 amino acids. CDR3 sequence reads: CASSQTGTGLLDTQYF. The CDR3 bases are TGCGCCAGCAGCCAGACCGGGACAGGGTTATTAGATACGCAGTATTTT.

The chain has TRBV5-3 and TRBJ1-3; TRBD1 matches 8 bases. TRBV5-3 is identified as an open reading frame with a role that is uncertain. V lost 3 bases to trimming and J lost 0 bases; unmatched junction nucleotides: 5. CDR3 size: 16 residues. The CDR3 is CARSWTGKSSGNTIYF. DNA for the CDR3: TGTGCCAGAAGCTGGACAGGGAAAAGCTCTGGAAACACCATATATTTT.

J is TRBJ2-1 and V is TRBV9; TRBD1 agrees at 8 bases. CDR1 and CDR2 (germline): SGDLS, YYNGEE. CDR3 size: 16 residues. Trimming at V came to 1 base and at J to 4 bases, leaving 7 bases not matched to a gene. The CDR3 DNA sequence: TGTGCCAGCAGCGTAACTTCACAGGGGGGATACAATGAGCAGTTCTTC. This encodes CASSVTSQGGYNEQFF.

This clone was seen only once. For the CDR3, the DNA is TGTGCCAGCAGTTACACTCTGGGCCATTCAGGGACCCAGTACTTC. Protein: CASSYTLGHSGTQYF. This sequence joins TRBV6-5 and TRBJ2-5, with D hard to call. The CDR3 has 15 residues. From germline, CDR1 is MNHEY and CDR2 SVGAGI. V was clipped by 2 bases and J by 7 bases, with 17 bases between them.

The CDR3 region is CASSRWTGENSPLHF. The CDR3 DNA reads TGTGCCAGCAGCAGATGGACAGGGGAAAATTCACCCCTCCACTTT. The genes are TRBV7-8 and TRBJ1-6, with 9 bases aligning to TRBD1. The germline V gene has CDR1 SGHVS and CDR2 FQNEAQ. This CDR3 is 15 amino acids long. The junction had 6 bases not matched to a gene; V was cut back by 5 bases and J by 7 bases.

The chain joins TRBV15 to TRBJ2-5; a weak D match, TRBD1 (5 bases). Germline values: CDR1 LNHNV, CDR2 YYDKDF (reference sequence). The V and J ends lost 3 bases and 3 bases respectively, with 8 bases between them. The CDR3 is 13 amino acids. This chain's CDR3 is CATSRGLEETQYF. The CDR3 nucleotides are TGTGCCACCAGCAGGGGGCTAGAAGAGACCCAGTACTTC.

The rearrangement uses TRBV5-1 and TRBJ2-5; D may match TRBD1 or TRBD2 (5 bases each). The V end was cut by 4 bases, the J end by 2 bases, with 12 bases between. Germline V lookup: CDR1 SGHRS, CDR2 YFSETQ. The length of the CDR3 is 14 residues. The CDR3 loop reads CASSAGTEQETQYF. CDR3 coding DNA: TGCGCCAGCAGCGCCGGGACGGAACAAGAGACCCAGTACTTC.